This entry lists 12 T cell receptor beta chains sequenced from one sample in a study of shared clonotypes between healthy human individuals (dated by TCRdb to the early 2020s). The library relied on the immunoSEQ multiplex PCR assay. This immuneACCESS table, as held by TCRdb, lists in-frame sequences with V and J called but not all clones. Of the missing ones, under half trace to an unresolved V gene in checked studies; the others have no known cause. Recorded for this sample are some 500,000 clones; approximately 95% of them occurred a single time. The top ten hold 0.055% to 0.075% of the sample. The specimen was naive CD4+ T cells sorted from blood. This sample's cell subset or site label indicates: CD45RA+ positively selected. These receptors originate from a woman in her 30s in good health.

V usage is TRBV2 and J usage is TRBJ1-2; D is unresolved. The CDR3 runs to 11 residues. Germline assignment: CDR1 SNHLY and CDR2 FYNNEI. Trimming took off 1 base at V and 8 bases at J, with 5 bases between the two ends. CDR3 bases: TGTGCCAGCAGTGAAGTCCAGGGCTACACCTTC. Encoded protein: CASSEVQGYTF.

The genes are TRBV29-1 and TRBJ1-1; TRBD1 might be the D (6 bases). The CDR3 length is 14 residues. Trimming removed 6 bases at V and 2 bases at J, with 16 bases between. CDR1 is SQVTM, CDR2 ANQGSEA, per germline. The CDR3 nucleotides are TGCAGCGTCCTCCTACAGGGACGAAACACTGAAGCTTTCTTT. Amino acid sequence: CSVLLQGRNTEAFF.

CDR3: CASSLAQTGGLRRAEAFF. The CDR3 bases are TGTGCCAGCAGCTTAGCGCAGACAGGGGGCCTCCGAAGGGCTGAAGCTTTCTTT. The gene calls are TRBV7-2 and TRBJ1-1; 10 bases align to TRBD1. The CDR3 contains 18 residues. V dropped 0 bases and J dropped 6; count of bases not matched to a gene: 13. Germline loops: CDR1 SGHTA, CDR2 FQGNSA. Full variable domain (rest looked up from reference TRBV7-2 and TRBJ1-1): GAGVSQSPSNKVTEKGKDVELRCDPISGHTALYWYRQSLGQGLEFLIYFQGNSAPDKSGLPSDRFSAERTGGSVSTLTIQRTQQEDSAVYLCASSLAQTGGLRRAEAFFGQGTRLTVV.

The genes are TRBV4-1 and TRBJ2-4, with D possibly being TRBD2 (6 bases). This CDR3 region has 15 residues. V shed 4 bases and J shed 1 base, with 11 bases lying between them. The germline CDR1 and CDR2 sequences are MGHRA and YSYEKL. The CDR3 bases are TGCGCCAGCAGCCCGCCGGGAGTCGCCAAAAACATTCAGTACTTC. Amino acid sequence: CASSPPGVAKNIQYF.

The V and J genes are TRBV28 and TRBJ2-5; 10 bases line up with TRBD1. The CDR3 extends over 17 amino acids. V was pared by 5 bases and J by 4 bases, with 13 bases of the junction left unmatched. Germline values: CDR1 MDHEN, CDR2 SYDVKM. CDR3 sequence reads: CASSPTLLTGGVETQYF. The CDR3 DNA reads as TGTGCCAGCAGTCCGACACTATTGACAGGGGGCGTAGAGACCCAGTACTTC.

In regard to this clone: The same CDR3 arises from other DNA sequences in this sample as well. The chain carries TRBV7-2 and TRBJ1-1; no definite D call. Trimming stripped 0 bases from V and 3 bases from J, with 5 bases between. The CDR3 sequence is 13 residues long. CDR1 and CDR2 from the germline V gene are SGHTA and FQGNSA. For the CDR3, the DNA is TGTGCCAGCAGCTTAGCTGGTTACACTGAAGCTTTCTTT. This sequence encodes CASSLAGYTEAFF.

The V call is TRBV11-2, the J call TRBJ1-1, with 9 positions matching TRBD1. Trimming at V came to 6 bases and at J to 3 bases, leaving 11 bases not matched to a gene. The CDR3 runs to 16 residues. Germline V gene data show CDR1 as SGHAT and CDR2 as FQNNGV. The chain's CDR3 is CASRPGTGLSDTEAFF. The CDR3, as DNA: TGTGCCAGCAGGCCGGGGACAGGGTTATCGGACACTGAAGCTTTCTTT.

The chain joins TRBV6-5 to TRBJ2-5; D might be TRBD1 (5 bases). Germline V gene sequence: CDR1 MNHEY, CDR2 SVGAGI. The CDR3 consists of 15 residues. The V end lost 7 bases, the J end lost 4 bases, and 19 bases lay between the germline ends. CDR3: CASTPGPLGVETQYF. CDR3 DNA sequence: TGTGCCAGCACTCCTGGGCCCCTAGGGGTAGAGACCCAGTACTTC.

The chain joins TRBV7-7 to TRBJ2-3, with D unresolved. Trimming left V 2 bases short and J 1 base short, with 4 bases between. The V gene's germline CDR1 is SSHAT and CDR2 FNYEAQ (reference sequence). This CDR3 is 13 amino acids long. CDR3 in DNA: TGTGCCAGCAGCTTACAGGGCACAGATACGCAGTATTTT. Its translation is CASSLQGTDTQYF.

J is TRBJ2-1 and V is TRBV4-2; TRBD2 aligns across 14 bases. This CDR3 spans 18 amino acids. The V gene end was trimmed by 4 bases and the J gene end by 7 bases; junction bases not matched to a gene: 12. CDR1 is LGHNA and CDR2 is YNFKEQ in the germline V gene. The CDR3: CASSRGLAGGPRDNEQFF. The CDR3 bases are TGTGCCAGCAGCCGCGGACTAGCGGGAGGTCCCCGGGATAATGAGCAGTTCTTC.

The chain carries TRBV9 and TRBJ2-3; 7 bases map to TRBD2. Germline V CDR1 and CDR2: SGDLS, YYNGEE. The CDR3 length is 17 residues. The junction had 14 bases not matched to a gene; V was cut back by 3 bases and J by 4 bases. This CDR3 is CASSGPLRGGAPDTQYF. The CDR3 nucleotides are TGTGCCAGCAGCGGGCCCCTCCGGGGAGGGGCGCCAGATACGCAGTATTTT.

The J gene is TRBJ2-5, the V gene TRBV7-2; D remains ambiguous. CDR1 and CDR2 from the germline V gene are SGHTA and FQGNSA. The CDR3 loop spans 12 amino acids. V lost 4 bases to trimming and J lost 12 bases, with 15 bases between them. CDR3 protein: CASSSVMGLKYF. The CDR3 bases are TGTGCCAGCAGCTCGGTAATGGGGTTGAAGTACTTC.